Reported below is one TCR beta chain. This entry is derived from a study of blood T cell repertoires in COVID-19. Study background: Donors in the United States, Italy and Spain gave samples during acute or convalescent COVID-19.

Germline-derived CDR1 and CDR2 are LGHDT and YNNKEL (reference sequence). The CDR3 runs to 20 residues. With 0 bases clipped from V and 3 bases from J, the junction kept 15 bases outside the gene matches. The protocol was immunoSEQ multiplex PCR, while the TCRdb copy is restricted to in-frame clones and leaves out a portion. The sample holds more than 95,000 clones; nearly 85% are singletons and the top ten take roughly 13%. The chain couples TRBV3-1 (or the pseudogene TRBV3-2) to TRBJ2-3, with 10 bases lining up with TRBD2. The TCR originated in a human donor in a cohort sampled during active or convalescent COVID-19. Specimen: peripheral blood. The CDR3 loop is CASSQDTVGERGGSTDTQYF. As DNA, the CDR3 is TGTGCCAGCAGCCAAGATACCGTGGGGGAGCGGGGGGGCAGTACAGATACGCAGTATTTT.